The clone carrying this T cell receptor (beta chain) was detected only a few times. Its antigen is as yet unknown. TCRdb passed the RT-PCR reads through MiXCR, listing each CDR3 protein once. Altogether a few hundred thousand distinct CDR3 sequences are present, 13% to 15% being singletons, with the ten largest covering around 10%. The source of the sample is a study of response to subunit inactivated influenza vaccine. The J segment lost 7 bases and the V segment lost 3 bases, leaving 0 bases of the junction unmatched. The germline gives CDR1 LNHNV, CDR2 YYDKDF (reference sequence). The CDR3 covers 11 residues. Whole-study results and caveats: Authors suggested that a seasonal influenza vaccination recruits few new T cells each time.

This specimen consisted of PBMCs from blood, obtained roughly 13 days after vaccination. The sequence was collected from a man between 45 and 60 years old who received an inactivated influenza vaccine. This sequence joins TRBV15 and TRBJ2-7; TRBD1 matches at 7 bases. Here the CDR3 DNA reads TGTGCCACCAGCAGGGGACAGGAGCAGTACTTC. Its protein product is CATSRGQEQYF.